The 16 T cell receptor beta chains below come from one sample, sequenced in a study of blood T cell repertoires in COVID-19. The assay was immunoSEQ multiplex PCR, and TCRdb's table has in-frame clones only and misses some. This table has about 140,000 clones, about 90% appearing once. Sequencing input: PBMCs or T cells enriched from blood (not recorded which). These receptor sequences come from a man aged 55 to 69 who had recovered from COVID-19.

The gene calls are TRBV2 and TRBJ1-1, with 9 positions matching TRBD1. CDR1 and CDR2 (germline): SNHLY, FYNNEI. J gave up 1 base and V 7 bases, and 7 bases lay outside the gene matches. This CDR3 spans 15 amino acids. CDR3 protein: CASNGRGQGNTEAFF. The DNA of the CDR3 is TGTGCCAGCAACGGCCGGGGACAGGGGAACACTGAAGCTTTCTTT.

The chain carries TRBV6-5 and TRBJ2-7, with 9 bases lining up with TRBD1. The trim removed 2 bases at V and 0 bases at J, leaving 2 bases unmatched. Germline V CDR1 and CDR2: MNHEY, SVGAGI. The CDR3 sequence is 15 residues long. In DNA form, the CDR3 reads TGTGCCAGCAGTTACGGGACAGGGATCTCCTACGAGCAGTACTTC. This encodes CASSYGTGISYEQYF.

The V and J genes are TRBV29-1 and TRBJ1-2, with TRBD1 identical over 10 bases. The CDR3 consists of 13 residues. J was trimmed by 4 bases and V by 5 bases; bases with no gene match: 4. Germline V gene sequence: CDR1 SQVTM, CDR2 ANQGSEA. The CDR3 loop reads CSVPGQGFYGYTF. The CDR3 bases are TGCAGCGTTCCGGGACAGGGGTTCTATGGCTACACCTTC.

This clone has only one observation. The chain combines TRBV7-9 with TRBJ2-5; D remains unclear. Germline CDR1 is SEHNR and CDR2 is FQNEAQ (reference sequence). The CDR3 contains 11 residues. Trimming left V 6 bases short and J 3 bases short, with 5 bases between. CDR3 amino acids: CASSEEETQYF. The CDR3 DNA reads TGTGCCAGCAGTGAGGAAGAGACCCAGTACTTC.

In this sample, this clone turned up once. The chain employs TRBV25-1 and TRBJ2-7; D gene ambiguous. Germline V lookup: CDR1 MGHDK, CDR2 SYGVNS. CDR3 size: 13 residues. Trimming shortened V by 2 bases and J by 0 bases, and 5 bases separated the two germline ends. The CDR3 nucleotides read TGTGCCAGCAGTGAAACTTTCTCCTACGAGCAGTACTTC. Translated: CASSETFSYEQYF.

The rearrangement uses TRBV28 and TRBJ1-5; possible D gene TRBD1, 6 bases. V was shortened by 10 bases and J by 4 bases, with 14 bases between the two germline ends. The V gene's germline CDR1 is MDHEN and CDR2 SYDVKM. The CDR3 contains 13 residues. The CDR3 DNA sequence: TGTGCCACTCATCAGGGGCCGAATCAGCCCCAGCATTTT. Amino acid sequence: CATHQGPNQPQHF.

The rearrangement uses TRBV12-3 or TRBV12-4 and TRBJ2-7, with TRBD1 matching over 8 bases. After removal of 6 bases from V and 6 bases from J, the junction contained 4 bases not matched to a gene. CDR3 length: 12 amino acids. The CDR3 loop is CASSLQGGEQYF. DNA for the CDR3: TGTGCCAGCAGCCTACAGGGGGGCGAGCAGTACTTC.

V usage is TRBV6-1 and J usage is TRBJ1-2; D is perhaps TRBD1 (5 bases). Trimming removed 2 bases from V and 4 bases from J, with 14 bases in between. This CDR3 is 15 amino acids long. Germline CDR1 is MNHNS and CDR2 is SASEGT. Here the CDR3 DNA reads TGTGCCAGCAGTGAAATCCCAGGGAATGTCTATGGCTACACCTTC. This codes for CASSEIPGNVYGYTF.

In this sample, this clone turned up many times. The chain has TRBV15 and TRBJ2-1, with D tentatively TRBD1 (6 bases). The CDR3 is 13 amino acids. CDR1 and CDR2 from the germline V gene are LNHNV and YYDKDF (reference sequence). The V and J ends lost 5 bases and 7 bases respectively, with 12 bases between them. The CDR3 coding sequence is TGTGCCACCAGCTTAATTCAGGGGAATGAGCAGTTCTTC. This gives the protein CATSLIQGNEQFF.

The V call is TRBV5-6, the J call TRBJ2-7; maybe TRBD1 (6 bases). V shed 2 bases and J shed 5 bases, with 11 bases lying between them. Per the germline V gene, CDR1 is SGHDT and CDR2 is YYEEEE. The CDR3 is 13 amino acids. The CDR3 bases are TGTGCCAGCAGCTTCGGGACACAGAACGAGCAGTACTTC. This codes for CASSFGTQNEQYF.

The V gene is TRBV6-1, the J gene TRBJ2-3, with 7 bases fitting TRBD2. The CDR3 length is 17 residues. The germline gives CDR1 MNHNS, CDR2 SASEGT. The trim removed 3 bases at V and 5 bases at J, leaving 14 bases unmatched. The CDR3 DNA reads TGTGCCAGCAGTGATTTTCCGTTCGTGGGGGGGGTAGATACGCAGTATTTT. Its protein is CASSDFPFVGGVDTQYF.

V usage is TRBV5-1 and J usage is TRBJ1-1; no clear D gene. Between the trimmed V and J ends, which lost 0 bases and 6 bases, there was a span of 15 bases. Germline CDR1 SGHRS, CDR2 YFSETQ. The CDR3 totals 15 residues. This CDR3 is CASSLARVISPEAFF. The CDR3 nucleotides are TGCGCCAGCAGCTTGGCGAGGGTAATATCTCCTGAAGCTTTCTTT.

The chain carries TRBV2 and TRBJ2-2, with a possible D match to TRBD1 (6 bases). Germline V lookup: CDR1 SNHLY, CDR2 FYNNEI. The CDR3 sequence is 15 residues long. V lost 6 bases and J lost 4, with 15 bases in between. The CDR3 here is CASSLNRVGTGELFF. CDR3 coding DNA: TGTGCCAGCAGCCTCAACAGGGTCGGCACCGGGGAGCTGTTTTTT.

The CDR3 is CASSTVSDQPQHF. The CDR3 DNA reads TGTGCCAGTAGTACCGTGTCGGATCAGCCCCAGCATTTT. V is TRBV19 and J is TRBJ1-5, with D unclear. The CDR3 is 13 residues long. CDR1 and CDR2 (germline): LNHDA, SQIVND (reference sequence). The V end lost 4 bases, the J end lost 5 bases, and 9 bases lay between the germline ends.

The chain recombines TRBV6-5 with TRBJ1-2; weak D call: TRBD1 (6 bases). Between the trimmed V and J ends, which lost 6 bases and 5 bases, there was a span of 13 bases. Germline V lookup: CDR1 MNHEY, CDR2 SVGAGI. The CDR3 sequence is 13 residues long. The CDR3, as DNA: TGTGCCAGCAGCCAACAGGGACTATATGGCTACACCTTC. Protein sequence: CASSQQGLYGYTF.

The chain is built from TRBV7-9 and TRBJ2-3; TRBD2 matches at 9 bases. CDR1 SEHNR and CDR2 FQNEAQ come from the germline V gene (reference sequence). V dropped 2 bases and J dropped 5; count of bases not matched to a gene: 11. The CDR3 is 17 amino acids. The CDR3 here is CASSLLDGGGAKDTQYF. The CDR3 DNA is TGTGCCAGCAGCTTACTCGACGGCGGGGGGGCGAAAGATACGCAGTATTTT.